This T cell receptor (beta chain) was found in a study of cytomegalovirus exposure and HLA in healthy donors (dated by TCRdb to about 2017). With respect to the entire study: The 666 repertoires of the first cohort and the roughly 120 validation repertoires were produced on the same platform, according to a later analysis. High-throughput TCR immunosequencing, statistical association of individual TCRs with disease status, and machine learning were combined to predict cytomegalovirus infection status. The study aimed to test whether cataloging public T cell receptors could reveal signatures of past pathogen exposure. Along with the roughly 670-subject first cohort, a separate validation cohort of over 90 different subjects was used. Study-wide conclusions, independent of this receptor: The authors suggested that the approach could potentially be extended to other disease states and immunological phenotypes. Cytomegalovirus status was reported to be diagnosed by the classifier with high specificity and sensitivity in both the original and validation cohorts. Of the cluster scores, roughly 93% were above 0 in a later analysis, which found that TCRs clustered in the first cohort also tended to co-occur in the 110 or so validation repertoires. While some public TCRs were present in many individuals, most TCR sequences turned up only very rarely across donors. A few of the identified cytomegalovirus-associated TCR beta chains were confirmed in vitro to be specific for cytomegalovirus antigens. The study gave a list of 150 to 200 TCR beta chains associated with cytomegalovirus. A later analysis had no HLA typing for the validation cohort, so co-occurrence there was scored across all 120 repertoires.

The CDR3 measures 13 amino acids from cysteine to phenylalanine. Just CDR3 DNA is preserved here, 39 bases in frame from base 1. The trim is 4 bases for V and 4 bases for J, with a gap of 8 bases between the germline ends. Per the germline V gene (reference sequence), LNHDA is the CDR1 and SQIVND is the CDR2. The protocol used for the library was the immunoSEQ multiplex PCR assay. Processing in the source paper ran as follows. To diagnose cytomegalovirus status from the catalog of TCR beta chain sequences, a statistical classification framework was built. What TCRdb holds here is the immuneACCESS table cut down to in-frame rearrangements. Part of the clones is not present; checked against another copy, under half of the missing clones reflect an unresolved V gene, and the others are unexplained. V, J and clone size derive from that table, while D and trimming were established from the DNA sequence. The sample records around 150,000 clones, roughly 80% of which are singletons. Approximately 2.4% of the sample belongs to the ten largest clones.

Separate from the approximately 700-subject first cohort, the validation cohort of 120 subjects was the group to which the donors belonged. This clone was counted once. What antigen it recognizes has not been identified. The sample holds no much larger clone one base away, and base qualities are not on file. The sequencing sample was made of PBMCs. The origin of this receptor is a man aged 25 to 45 in good health and CMV-seropositive. The chain is assembled from TRBV19 and TRBJ1-5, with TRBD1 perhaps the D gene, on 5 matching bases. This receptor carries the CDR3 CASSTSGNQPQHF. The DNA sequence is TGTGCCAGTAGTACTTCAGGGAATCAGCCCCAGCATTTT.